The rows below give T cell receptor beta chains drawn from one sample of a study of beta chain features in type 1 diabetes. Some clones are missing from TCRdb's copy, which holds only in-frame ones; the method was immunoSEQ multiplex PCR. This sample has some 250,000 clones, with around a quarter found just once. Source material: central memory CD4+ T cells from blood. The receptors come from a man aged 25-40 years in good health. CDR3s include the opening cysteine and the closing phenylalanine or tryptophan. The D gene is left open where the match is weak. Clone size, where shown, is once, few, many, or a class for clones that have expanded.

abundance	v_gene	j_gene	d_gene	CDR3nt	CDR3aa
few	TRBV7-2	TRBJ1-5	.	TGTGCCAGCAGCTTAGGGCAGAACAACAATCAGCCCCAGCATTTT	CASSLGQNNNQPQHF
few	TRBV30	TRBJ1-1	.	TGTGCCTGGAGTCTCGGGGGGGACACTGAAGCTTTCTTT	CAWSLGGDTEAFF
.	TRBV29-1	TRBJ1-1	.	TGCAGCGTCCAGGGTGGCACTGAAGCTTTCTTT	CSVQGGTEAFF
.	TRBV25-1	TRBJ1-2	TRBD1	TGTGCCAGCAGTGAGGGACAGGGGGCCTATGGCTACACCTTC	CASSEGQGAYGYTF
.	TRBV5-6	TRBJ1-6	.	TGTGCCAGCAGCTTCGATCCCTCAGGGAATTCACCCCTCCACTTT	CASSFDPSGNSPLHF
many	TRBV7-2	TRBJ2-1	.	TGTGCCAGCAGCGGTAACAATGAGCAGTTCTTC	CASSGNNEQFF
few	TRBV11-2	TRBJ1-2	.	TGTGCCAGCAGCTTTTATGCGGGGTCCGGCTATGGCTACACCTTC	CASSFYAGSGYGYTF
few	TRBV29-1	TRBJ2-7	.	TGCAGCGTTTCCCCCGGCTACGAGCAGTACTTC	CSVSPGYEQYF
.	TRBV5-1	TRBJ2-6	.	TGCGCCAGCAGCTTAAACCCGCAGGGTTCTGGGGCCAACGTCCTGACTTTC	CASSLNPQGSGANVLTF
.	TRBV7-6	TRBJ2-1	.	TGTGCCAGCAGCGAACTACTGGATAATGAGCAGTTCTTC	CASSELLDNEQFF
.	TRBV5-1	TRBJ1-1	.	TGCGCCAGCACTATTAAACAGGGAGACACTGAAGCTTTCTTT	CASTIKQGDTEAFF
few	TRBV7-2	TRBJ2-2	.	TGTGCCAGCAGCCCCCGATTCAACCCCGGGGAGCTGTTTTTT	CASSPRFNPGELFF
.	TRBV30	TRBJ2-7	TRBD1	TGTGCCTGGAGTGTAGGCAGGGGGACCTACGAGCAGTACTTC	CAWSVGRGTYEQYF
.	TRBV15	TRBJ2-4	.	TGTGCCACCAGCACCGGGACGATCCCCGAAAACATTCAGTACTTC	CATSTGTIPENIQYF
.	TRBV7-2	TRBJ2-3	TRBD2	TGTGCCGAGCGGGAGAGTACAGATACGCAGTATTTT	CAERESTDTQYF
.	TRBV12-5	TRBJ2-3	TRBD1	TGTGCTAGTGCCATGGGGGACAGCGCCGCTAATACGCAGTATTTT	CASAMGDSAANTQYF
.	TRBV6-5	TRBJ2-1	TRBD2	TGTGCCAGCAGTTACTCGGCGGGAGGGCCGATTAATGAGCAGTTCTTC	CASSYSAGGPINEQFF
few	TRBV29-1	TRBJ2-3	TRBD2	TGCAGCGTTGGCGGGAGAGGGGACACAGATACGCAGTATTTT	CSVGGRGDTDTQYF
.	TRBV4-1	TRBJ2-5	TRBD2	TGCGCCAGCAGCCAAGCGCTAGCGGGAGTTACCCAAGAGACCCAGTACTTC	CASSQALAGVTQETQYF
.	TRBV7-2	TRBJ2-3	.	TGTGCCAGCAGCCCCGGGGGCGGGGATACGCAGTATTTT	CASSPGGGDTQYF
few	TRBV29-1	TRBJ2-2	TRBD1	TGCAGCGTTGGGACAGGGGTGACCGGGGAGCTGTTTTTT	CSVGTGVTGELFF
.	TRBV23-1	TRBJ2-7	.	TGCGCCAGCAGTCAAGGAAGGATTAACACTATCTCCTACGAGCAGTACTTC	CASSQGRINTISYEQYF
many	TRBV7-2	TRBJ2-1	TRBD2	TGTGCCAGCAGCTTAGGAGCGGGAGGGCCGTTCTTC	CASSLGAGGPFF
many	TRBV30	TRBJ1-6	.	TGTGCCTGGAGTGCGACAGCATCACCCCTCCACTTT	CAWSATASPLHF
few	TRBV7-2	TRBJ2-7	TRBD2	TGTGCCAGCAGCTCCACTAGCGGGGTCTCCTACGAGCAGTACTTC	CASSSTSGVSYEQYF
few	TRBV2	TRBJ2-1	TRBD1	TGTGCCAGCAGGACAGGGGTGGATGAGCAGTTCTTC	CASRTGVDEQFF
.	TRBV7-2	TRBJ1-1	.	TGTGCCAGCAGCTTAAACACCTGGACCACTGAAGCTTTCTTT	CASSLNTWTTEAFF
.	TRBV7-2	TRBJ1-1	.	TGTGCCAGCAGCTTAGGATTGGTGAACACTGAAGCTTTCTTT	CASSLGLVNTEAFF
few	TRBV5-6	TRBJ2-7	.	TGTGCCAGCAGCTTGCGACTCGCCTACGAGCAGTACTTC	CASSLRLAYEQYF
many	TRBV5-4	TRBJ2-7	TRBD2	TGTGCCAGCAGCTTGGCGGGGGGATCCTCCTACGAGCAGTACTTC	CASSLAGGSSYEQYF
.	TRBV5-1	TRBJ2-2	TRBD2	TGCGCCAGCAGCTTGGTCGGGACTAGCTCCACCGGGGAGCTGTTTTTT	CASSLVGTSSTGELFF
few	TRBV2	TRBJ2-1	.	TGTGCCAGCCGTAGGGGCCATGGGATCTATGAGCAGTTCTTC	CASRRGHGIYEQFF
.	TRBV7-2	TRBJ2-7	.	TGTGCCAGCAGCCCCAGGCTGGACTACGAGCAGTACTTC	CASSPRLDYEQYF
many	TRBV19	TRBJ2-2	.	TGTGCCAGTAGCCGCGGAGTAAACACCGGGGAGCTGTTTTTT	CASSRGVNTGELFF
.	TRBV7-2	TRBJ2-7	TRBD2	TGTGCCAGCAGCGTGGGACTAGCGGACTTCTACGAGCAGTACTTC	CASSVGLADFYEQYF
few	TRBV18	TRBJ2-1	.	TGTGCCAGCTCACCTGCGGGGAACCTCCGCAATGAGCAGTTCTTC	CASSPAGNLRNEQFF
few	TRBV20-1	TRBJ1-1	.	TGCAGTGCCAGCGGGGATACCCAAGCTTTCTTT	CSASGDTQAFF
.	TRBV20-1	TRBJ1-2	.	TGCAGGGTAGGGACTAACTATGGCTACACCTTC	CRVGTNYGYTF
.	TRBV28	TRBJ2-7	TRBD2	TGTGCCAGCAGTCCGGGACTAGCGGGATCCTACGAGCAGTACTTC	CASSPGLAGSYEQYF
.	TRBV28	TRBJ2-3	TRBD2	TGTGCCAGCAGTTTATTCGGACTAGCAGGATCCGCAGATACGCAGTATTTT	CASSLFGLAGSADTQYF
.	TRBV19	TRBJ2-2	.	TGTGCCAGTATCACCGGGACACCGAACACCGGGGAGCTGTTTTTT	CASITGTPNTGELFF